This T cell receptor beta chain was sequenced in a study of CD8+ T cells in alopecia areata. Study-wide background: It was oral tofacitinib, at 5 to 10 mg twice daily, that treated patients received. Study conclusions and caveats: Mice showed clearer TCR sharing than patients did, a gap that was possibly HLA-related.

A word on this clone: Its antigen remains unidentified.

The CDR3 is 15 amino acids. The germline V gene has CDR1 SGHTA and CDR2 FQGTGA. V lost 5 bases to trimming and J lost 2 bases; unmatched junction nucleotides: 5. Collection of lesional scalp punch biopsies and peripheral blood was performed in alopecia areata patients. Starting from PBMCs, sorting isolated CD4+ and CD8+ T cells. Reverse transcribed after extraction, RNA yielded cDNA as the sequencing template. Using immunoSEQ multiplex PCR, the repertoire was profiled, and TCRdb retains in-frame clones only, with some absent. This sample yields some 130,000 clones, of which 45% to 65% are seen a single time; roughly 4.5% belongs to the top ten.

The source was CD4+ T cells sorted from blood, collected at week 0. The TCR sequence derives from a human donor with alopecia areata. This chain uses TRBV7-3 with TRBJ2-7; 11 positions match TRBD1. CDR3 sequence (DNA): TGTGCCAGCAGCCTCTTGGGACAGGGGGCCTACGAGCAGTACTTC. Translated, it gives CASSLLGQGAYEQYF.